This is a list of T cell receptor beta chains from one sample in a study of T cells in localized non-small cell lung cancer. Only in-frame clones appear in the TCRdb table, and some are missing; sequencing was by immunoSEQ multiplex PCR. In the table there are about 33,000 clones, about 90% of which are singletons. Sequences were derived from peripheral blood mononuclear cells, sampled before any cancer treatment. The source of these receptors is a man aged 40-75 years with stage III lung adenocarcinoma. The CDR3 runs from the conserved cysteine through the conserved F or W. D genes are given only for firm matches. Rows give clone size only sometimes, using once, few, many, or a class for an expanded clone.

J gene: TRBJ1-2; V gene: TRBV7-3; clone size: -; D gene: TRBD1; CDR3 length: 16; CDR3 DNA: TGTGCCAGCAGCTTAACCCCGACAGGGCTGGCCTATGGCTACACCTTC; CDR3 protein: CASSLTPTGLAYGYTF
J gene: TRBJ1-2; V gene: TRBV6-5; clone size: once; D gene: TRBD1; CDR3 length: 14; CDR3 DNA: TGTGCCAGCACCAGGGGGTCAACTAACTATGGCTACACCTTC; CDR3 protein: CASTRGSTNYGYTF
J gene: TRBJ2-1; V gene: TRBV7-9; clone size: -; D gene: TRBD1; CDR3 length: 12; CDR3 DNA: TGTGCCAGCGGGACAGGGGGCAACGAGCAGTTCTTC; CDR3 protein: CASGTGGNEQFF
J gene: TRBJ2-5; V gene: TRBV18; clone size: few; D gene: TRBD1; CDR3 length: 19; CDR3 DNA: TGTGCCAGCTCACGCCCCAGGACAGGGTCCCTTGGGGGCCAAGAGACCCAGTACTTC; CDR3 protein: CASSRPRTGSLGGQETQYF
J gene: TRBJ1-1; V gene: TRBV7-2; clone size: once; D gene: -; CDR3 length: 13; CDR3 DNA: TGTGCCAGCAGCCTAATGCGGGGGCCTGAAGCTTTCTTT; CDR3 protein: CASSLMRGPEAFF
J gene: TRBJ1-6; V gene: TRBV7-3; clone size: few; D gene: -; CDR3 length: 14; CDR3 DNA: TGTGCCAGCAGCTTAAATCGGGGTGGCTCACCCCTCCACTTT; CDR3 protein: CASSLNRGGSPLHF
J gene: TRBJ1-5; V gene: TRBV4-1; clone size: few; D gene: TRBD1; CDR3 length: 18; CDR3 DNA: TGCGCCAGCAGCCAAGGTCTCCGGGACAGGATTAGCAATCAGCCCCAGCATTTT; CDR3 protein: CASSQGLRDRISNQPQHF
J gene: TRBJ2-1; V gene: TRBV14; clone size: -; D gene: -; CDR3 length: 12; CDR3 DNA: TGTGCCAGCAGCCCGTCCGGGATTAGGCAGTTCTTC; CDR3 protein: CASSPSGIRQFF
J gene: TRBJ2-3; V gene: TRBV2; clone size: -; D gene: -; CDR3 length: 13; CDR3 DNA: TGTGCCAGCAGAGATACAGTGACTAATACGCAGTATTTT; CDR3 protein: CASRDTVTNTQYF
J gene: TRBJ1-4; V gene: TRBV5-3; clone size: -; D gene: TRBD1; CDR3 length: 16; CDR3 DNA: TGTGCCATCATGGGGGCAGGGGGCGCGTTTAATGAAAAACTGTTTTTT; CDR3 protein: CAIMGAGGAFNEKLFF
J gene: TRBJ2-1; V gene: TRBV15; clone size: -; D gene: TRBD1; CDR3 length: 20; CDR3 DNA: TGTGCCACCAGCAGACCGCCCGGAGGGACGGGACAGGGGGCTTACGCTGAGCAGTTCTTC; CDR3 protein: CATSRPPGGTGQGAYAEQFF
J gene: TRBJ1-6; V gene: TRBV2; clone size: once; D gene: TRBD1; CDR3 length: 18; CDR3 DNA: TGTGCCAGCGCTCGCCCGGGACAGGGTCTGGGGGGCAATTCACCCCTCCACTTT; CDR3 protein: CASARPGQGLGGNSPLHF
J gene: TRBJ1-1; V gene: TRBV5-5; clone size: -; D gene: -; CDR3 length: 12; CDR3 DNA: TGTGCCAGCAGCTCCCCCCGGACCGAAGCTTTCTTT; CDR3 protein: CASSSPRTEAFF
J gene: TRBJ1-1; V gene: TRBV5-1; clone size: -; D gene: TRBD1; CDR3 length: 14; CDR3 DNA: TGCGCCAGCAGCCCCACAGGGGGAAACACTGAAGCTTTCTTT; CDR3 protein: CASSPTGGNTEAFF
J gene: TRBJ2-5; V gene: TRBV11-2; clone size: -; D gene: TRBD2; CDR3 length: 15; CDR3 DNA: TGTGCCAGCAGCCCGCTCGGGGGGGCCCAAGAGACCCAGTACTTC; CDR3 protein: CASSPLGGAQETQYF
J gene: TRBJ2-3; V gene: TRBV27; clone size: -; D gene: TRBD1; CDR3 length: 14; CDR3 DNA: TGTGCCAGCAGTTTAGGACAGGCCTGGGATACGCAGTATTTT; CDR3 protein: CASSLGQAWDTQYF
J gene: TRBJ2-7; V gene: TRBV28; clone size: -; D gene: -; CDR3 length: 12; CDR3 DNA: TGTGGCGCGGCAGGGAGGTCCTACGAGCAGTACTTC; CDR3 protein: CGAAGRSYEQYF
J gene: TRBJ1-2; V gene: TRBV28; clone size: once; D gene: TRBD1; CDR3 length: 15; CDR3 DNA: TGTGCCAGCAGTTCCCACGGGACAGGGGGCCATGGCTACACCTTC; CDR3 protein: CASSSHGTGGHGYTF
J gene: TRBJ1-4; V gene: TRBV5-1; clone size: once; D gene: -; CDR3 length: 15; CDR3 DNA: TGCGCCAGCGGAGAAGCATTAGGAGCTAATGAAAAACTGTTTTTT; CDR3 protein: CASGEALGANEKLFF
J gene: TRBJ1-1; V gene: TRBV19; clone size: -; D gene: -; CDR3 length: 12; CDR3 DNA: TGTGCCAGTGGCTTCCGGAACACTGAAGCTTTCTTT; CDR3 protein: CASGFRNTEAFF
J gene: TRBJ2-3; V gene: TRBV19; clone size: -; D gene: -; CDR3 length: 12; CDR3 DNA: TGTGCCAGTTCCAGGCTGGCAGATACGCAGTATTTT; CDR3 protein: CASSRLADTQYF
J gene: TRBJ1-5; V gene: TRBV10-3; clone size: -; D gene: -; CDR3 length: 16; CDR3 DNA: TGTGGTAATCTTCCGTCAAGGGGGGGGGTCAATCAGCCCCAGCATTTT; CDR3 protein: CGNLPSRGGVNQPQHF
J gene: TRBJ1-6; V gene: TRBV6-1; clone size: -; D gene: -; CDR3 length: 14; CDR3 DNA: TGTGCCAGCAGTGGGGGGAATTGGGATTCACCCCTCCACTTT; CDR3 protein: CASSGGNWDSPLHF
J gene: TRBJ2-7; V gene: TRBV21-1; clone size: -; D gene: -; CDR3 length: 14; CDR3 DNA: TGTGCCAGCAGTCAGGACAGGGGTTCATGCGAGCAGTACTTC; CDR3 protein: CASSQDRGSCEQYF
J gene: TRBJ1-5; V gene: TRBV5-1; clone size: -; D gene: -; CDR3 length: 13; CDR3 DNA: TGCGCCAGCAGCGCGGACAGTAATCAGCCCCAGCATTTT; CDR3 protein: CASSADSNQPQHF
J gene: TRBJ1-1; V gene: TRBV5-4; clone size: -; D gene: -; CDR3 length: 13; CDR3 DNA: TGTGCCAGCAGCCGGGACGTGGGGACTGAAGCTTTCTTT; CDR3 protein: CASSRDVGTEAFF
J gene: TRBJ2-3; V gene: TRBV11-3; clone size: -; D gene: -; CDR3 length: 16; CDR3 DNA: TGTGCCAGCAGCTCCCGGACAGGCGGGAAAGAGAATACGCAGTATTTT; CDR3 protein: CASSSRTGGKENTQYF
J gene: TRBJ2-7; V gene: TRBV2; clone size: -; D gene: -; CDR3 length: 13; CDR3 DNA: TGTGCCAGCAGAGGGACCGGTGACTACGAGCAGTACTTC; CDR3 protein: CASRGTGDYEQYF
J gene: TRBJ1-3; V gene: TRBV2; clone size: -; D gene: -; CDR3 length: 15; CDR3 DNA: TGTGCCAGCAGTGACGGAGCGCCCCCAGGAAACACCATATATTTT; CDR3 protein: CASSDGAPPGNTIYF
J gene: TRBJ2-7; V gene: TRBV6-5; clone size: -; D gene: -; CDR3 length: 12; CDR3 DNA: TGTGCCAGCAGTTACTCGATGGGCGAGCAGTACTTC; CDR3 protein: CASSYSMGEQYF
J gene: TRBJ1-2; V gene: TRBV6-6; clone size: once; D gene: TRBD1; CDR3 length: 14; CDR3 DNA: TGTGCCAGCAGCCGAGGACAGGCCGGCTATGGCTACACCTTC; CDR3 protein: CASSRGQAGYGYTF